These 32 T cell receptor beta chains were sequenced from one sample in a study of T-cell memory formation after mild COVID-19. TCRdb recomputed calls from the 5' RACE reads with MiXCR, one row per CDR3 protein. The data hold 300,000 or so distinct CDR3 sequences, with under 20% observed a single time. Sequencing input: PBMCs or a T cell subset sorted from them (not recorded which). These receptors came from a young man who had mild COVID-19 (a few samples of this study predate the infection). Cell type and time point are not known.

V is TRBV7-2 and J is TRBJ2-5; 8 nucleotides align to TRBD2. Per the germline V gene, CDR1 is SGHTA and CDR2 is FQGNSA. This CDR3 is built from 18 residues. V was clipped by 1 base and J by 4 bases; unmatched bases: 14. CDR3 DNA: TGTGCCAGCAGCTTAGTCCTCTCTACTAGCGGCGAGAGAGAGACCCAGTACTTC. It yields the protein CASSLVLSTSGERETQYF.

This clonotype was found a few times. In nucleotides, the CDR3 is TGTGCCACCAGTGATCCTCTAAGGACGGATACGCAGTATTTT. Amino acid sequence: CATSDPLRTDTQYF. V usage is TRBV24-1 and J usage is TRBJ2-3; D unclear. V lost 3 bases and J 6 bases, leaving 12 bases between the germline ends. This CDR3 region has 14 residues. Germline lookup yields CDR1 KGHDR and CDR2 SFDVKD.

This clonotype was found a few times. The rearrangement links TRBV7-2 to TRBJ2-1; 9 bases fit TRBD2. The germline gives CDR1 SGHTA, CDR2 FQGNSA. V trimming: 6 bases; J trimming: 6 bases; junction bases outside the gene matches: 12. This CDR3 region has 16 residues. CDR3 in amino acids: CASRETPSGGINEQFF. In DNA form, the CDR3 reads TGTGCCAGCAGAGAAACACCCAGCGGGGGGATCAATGAGCAGTTCTTC.

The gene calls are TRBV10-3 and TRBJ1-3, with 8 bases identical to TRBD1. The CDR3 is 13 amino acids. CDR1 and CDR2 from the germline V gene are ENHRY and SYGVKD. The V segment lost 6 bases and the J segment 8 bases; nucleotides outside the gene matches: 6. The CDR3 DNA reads TGTGCCATCAGAGGGGGACAGGTCCACACCATATATTTT. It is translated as CAIRGGQVHTIYF.

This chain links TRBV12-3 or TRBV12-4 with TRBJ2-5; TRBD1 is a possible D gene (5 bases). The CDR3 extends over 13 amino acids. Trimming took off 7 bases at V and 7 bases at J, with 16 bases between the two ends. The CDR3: CASTVQGTGTQYF. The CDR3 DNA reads TGTGCCAGCACCGTGCAGGGCACGGGGACCCAGTACTTC.

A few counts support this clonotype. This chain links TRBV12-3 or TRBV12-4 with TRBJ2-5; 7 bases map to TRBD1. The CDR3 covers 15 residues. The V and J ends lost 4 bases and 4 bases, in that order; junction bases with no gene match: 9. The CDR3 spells CASSSVGGGGETQYF. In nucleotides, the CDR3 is TGTGCCAGCAGTTCGGTAGGGGGCGGAGGAGAGACCCAGTACTTC.

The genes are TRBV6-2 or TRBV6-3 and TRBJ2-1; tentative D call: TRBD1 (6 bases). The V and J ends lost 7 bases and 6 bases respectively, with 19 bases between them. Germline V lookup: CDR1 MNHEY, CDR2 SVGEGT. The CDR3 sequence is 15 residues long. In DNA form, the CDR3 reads TGTGCCAGCACCAAGGACCCAGGGGCTTCCAATGAGCAGTTCTTC. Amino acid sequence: CASTKDPGASNEQFF.

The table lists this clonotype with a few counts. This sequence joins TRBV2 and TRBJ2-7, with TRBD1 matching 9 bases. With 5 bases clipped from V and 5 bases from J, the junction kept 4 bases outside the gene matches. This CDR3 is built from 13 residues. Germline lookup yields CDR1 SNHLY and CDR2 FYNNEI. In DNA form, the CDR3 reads TGTGCCAGCAGTACTAGGACAGGGGACGAGCAGTACTTC. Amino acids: CASSTRTGDEQYF. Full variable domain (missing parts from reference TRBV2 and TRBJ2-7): EPEVTQTPSHQVTQMGQEVILRCVPISNHLYFYWYRQILGQKVEFLVSFYNNEISEKSEIFDDQFSVERPDGSNFTLKIRSTKLEDSAMYFCASSTRTGDEQYFGPGTRLTVT.

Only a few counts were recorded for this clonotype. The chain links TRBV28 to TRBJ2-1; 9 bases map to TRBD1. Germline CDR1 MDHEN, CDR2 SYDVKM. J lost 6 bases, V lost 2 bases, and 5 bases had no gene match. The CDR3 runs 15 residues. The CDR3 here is CASSLPGTGSNEQFF. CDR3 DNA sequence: TGTGCCAGCAGTTTACCCGGGACAGGGTCCAATGAGCAGTTCTTC.

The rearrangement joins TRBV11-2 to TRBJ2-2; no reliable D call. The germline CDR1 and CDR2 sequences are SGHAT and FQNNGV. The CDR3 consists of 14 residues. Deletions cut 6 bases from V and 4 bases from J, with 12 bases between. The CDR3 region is CASRSPDSTGELFF. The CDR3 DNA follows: TGTGCCAGCAGAAGTCCGGATTCCACCGGGGAGCTGTTTTTT.

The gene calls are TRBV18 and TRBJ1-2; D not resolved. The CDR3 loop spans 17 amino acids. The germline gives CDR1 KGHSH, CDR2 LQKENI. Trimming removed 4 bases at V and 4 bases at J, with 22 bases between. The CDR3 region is CASSLFRALRDIYGYTF. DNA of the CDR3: TGTGCCAGCTCACTCTTCCGGGCCCTTCGGGATATCTATGGCTACACCTTC.

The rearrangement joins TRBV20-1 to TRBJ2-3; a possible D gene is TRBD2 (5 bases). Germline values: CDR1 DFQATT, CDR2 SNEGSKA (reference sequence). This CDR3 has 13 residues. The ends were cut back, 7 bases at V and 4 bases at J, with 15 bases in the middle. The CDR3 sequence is CSVFHPGADTQYF. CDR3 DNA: TGCAGTGTCTTCCACCCCGGGGCAGATACGCAGTATTTT.

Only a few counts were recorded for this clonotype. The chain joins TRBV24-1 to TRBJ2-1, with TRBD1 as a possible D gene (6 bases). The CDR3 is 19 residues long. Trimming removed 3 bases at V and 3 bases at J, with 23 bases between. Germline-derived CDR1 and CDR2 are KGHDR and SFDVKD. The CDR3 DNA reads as TGTGCCACCAGTGATCAGACCACCGCAACAGGGAGTCACTACAATGAGCAGTTCTTC. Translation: CATSDQTTATGSHYNEQFF.

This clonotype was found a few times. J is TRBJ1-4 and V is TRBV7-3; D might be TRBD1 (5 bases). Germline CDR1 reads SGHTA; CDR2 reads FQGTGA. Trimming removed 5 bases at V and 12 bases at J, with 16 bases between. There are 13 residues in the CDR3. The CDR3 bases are TGTGCCAGCAGCCAGGGACCGGGGGGTGAACTGTTTTTT. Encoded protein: CASSQGPGGELFF. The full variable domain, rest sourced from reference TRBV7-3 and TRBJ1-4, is GAGVSQTPSNKVTEKGKYVELRCDPISGHTALYWYRQSLGQGPEFLIYFQGTGAADDSGLPNDRFFAVRPEGSVSTLKIQRTERGDSAVYLCASSQGPGGELFFGSGTQLSVL.

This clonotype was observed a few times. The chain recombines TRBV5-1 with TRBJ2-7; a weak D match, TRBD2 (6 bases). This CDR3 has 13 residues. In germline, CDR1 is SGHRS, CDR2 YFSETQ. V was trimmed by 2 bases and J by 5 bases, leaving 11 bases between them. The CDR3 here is CASSFGGDNEQYF. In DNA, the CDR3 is TGCGCCAGCAGCTTCGGAGGGGATAACGAGCAGTACTTC. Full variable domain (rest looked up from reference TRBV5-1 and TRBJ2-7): KAGVTQTPRYLIKTRGQQVTLSCSPISGHRSVSWYQQTPGQGLQFLFEYFSETQRNKGNFPGRFSGRQFSNSRSEMNVSTLELGDSALYLCASSFGGDNEQYFGPGTRLTVT.

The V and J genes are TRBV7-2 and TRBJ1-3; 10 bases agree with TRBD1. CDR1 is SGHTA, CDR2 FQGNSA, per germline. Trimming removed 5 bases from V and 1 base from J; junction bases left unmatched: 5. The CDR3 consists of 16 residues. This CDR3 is CASSARQGASGNTIYF. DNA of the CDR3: TGTGCCAGCAGCGCCCGACAGGGGGCATCTGGAAACACCATATATTTT.

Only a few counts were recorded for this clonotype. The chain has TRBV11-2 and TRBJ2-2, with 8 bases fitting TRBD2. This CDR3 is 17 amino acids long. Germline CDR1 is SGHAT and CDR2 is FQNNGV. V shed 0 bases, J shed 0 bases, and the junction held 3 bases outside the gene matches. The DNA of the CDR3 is TGTGCCAGCAGCTTAGATGTACTAGCGGCGAACACCGGGGAGCTGTTTTTT. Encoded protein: CASSLDVLAANTGELFF. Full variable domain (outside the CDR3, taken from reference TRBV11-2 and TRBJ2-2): EAGVAQSPRYKIIEKRQSVAFWCNPISGHATLYWYQQILGQGPKLLIQFQNNGVVDDSQLPKDRFSAERLKGVDSTLKIQPAKLEDSAVYLCASSLDVLAANTGELFFGEGSRLTVL.

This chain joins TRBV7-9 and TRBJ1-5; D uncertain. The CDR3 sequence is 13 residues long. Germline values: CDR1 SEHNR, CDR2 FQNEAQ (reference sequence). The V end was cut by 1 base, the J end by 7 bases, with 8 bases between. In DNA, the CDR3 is TGTGCCAGCAGCTTAGGGGGTCTACAGCCCCAGCATTTT. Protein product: CASSLGGLQPQHF.

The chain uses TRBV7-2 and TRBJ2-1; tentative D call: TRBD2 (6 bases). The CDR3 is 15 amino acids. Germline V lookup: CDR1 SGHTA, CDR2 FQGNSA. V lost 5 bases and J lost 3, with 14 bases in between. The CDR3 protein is CASSPVGGFYNEQFF. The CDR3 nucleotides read TGTGCCAGCAGCCCAGTGGGGGGTTTCTACAATGAGCAGTTCTTC. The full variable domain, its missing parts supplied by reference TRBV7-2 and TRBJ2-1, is GAGVSQSPSNKVTEKGKDVELRCDPISGHTALYWYRQSLGQGLEFLIYFQGNSAPDKSGLPSDRFSAERTGGSVSTLTIQRTQQEDSAVYLCASSPVGGFYNEQFFGPGTRLTVL.

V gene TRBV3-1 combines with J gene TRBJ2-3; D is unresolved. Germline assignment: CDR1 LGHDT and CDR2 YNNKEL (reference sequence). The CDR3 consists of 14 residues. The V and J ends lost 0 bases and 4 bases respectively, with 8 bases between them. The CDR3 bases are TGTGCCAGCAGCCAAGATTTGTGGTCAGATACGCAGTATTTT. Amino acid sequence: CASSQDLWSDTQYF.

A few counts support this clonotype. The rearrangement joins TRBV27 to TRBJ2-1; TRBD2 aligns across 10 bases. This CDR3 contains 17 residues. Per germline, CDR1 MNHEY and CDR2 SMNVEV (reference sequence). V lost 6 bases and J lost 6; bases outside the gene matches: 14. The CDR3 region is CASRGAGGAPPINEQFF. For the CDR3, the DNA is TGTGCCAGCAGAGGAGCGGGGGGGGCCCCTCCAATCAATGAGCAGTTCTTC.

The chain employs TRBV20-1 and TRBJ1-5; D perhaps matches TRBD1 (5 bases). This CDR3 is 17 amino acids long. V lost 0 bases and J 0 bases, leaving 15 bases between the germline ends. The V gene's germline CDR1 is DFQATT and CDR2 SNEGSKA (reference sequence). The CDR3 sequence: CSARERPGGYSNQPQHF. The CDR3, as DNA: TGCAGTGCTAGAGAACGCCCCGGGGGTTATAGCAATCAGCCCCAGCATTTT.

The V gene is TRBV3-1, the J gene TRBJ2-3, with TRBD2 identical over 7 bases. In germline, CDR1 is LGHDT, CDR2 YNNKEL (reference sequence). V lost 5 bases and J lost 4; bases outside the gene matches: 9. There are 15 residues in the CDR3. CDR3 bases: TGTGCCAGCAGCGGAACGGGGGGTCCCGCAGATACGCAGTATTTT. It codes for CASSGTGGPADTQYF.

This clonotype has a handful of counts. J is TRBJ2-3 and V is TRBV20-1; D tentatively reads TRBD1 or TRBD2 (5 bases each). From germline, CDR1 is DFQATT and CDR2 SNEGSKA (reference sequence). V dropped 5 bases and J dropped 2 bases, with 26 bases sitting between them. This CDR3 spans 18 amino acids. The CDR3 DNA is TGCAGTGCTTACGCCCTTATGGGGACCTGGGGCTCCACAGATACGCAGTATTTT. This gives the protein CSAYALMGTWGSTDTQYF.

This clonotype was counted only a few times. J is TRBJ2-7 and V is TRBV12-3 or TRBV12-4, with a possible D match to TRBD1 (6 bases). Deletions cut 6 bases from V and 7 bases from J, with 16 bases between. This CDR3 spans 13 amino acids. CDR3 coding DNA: TGTGCCAGCAGGGGACCGACAGGTTGGGAGCAGTACTTC. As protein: CASRGPTGWEQYF.

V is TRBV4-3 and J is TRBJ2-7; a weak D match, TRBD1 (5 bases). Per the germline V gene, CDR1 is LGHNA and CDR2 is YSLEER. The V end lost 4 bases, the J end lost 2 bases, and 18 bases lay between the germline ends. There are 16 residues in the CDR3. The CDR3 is CASSLIRGSLTYEQYF. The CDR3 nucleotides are TGCGCCAGCAGCCTTATAAGGGGCTCCCTAACCTACGAGCAGTACTTC.

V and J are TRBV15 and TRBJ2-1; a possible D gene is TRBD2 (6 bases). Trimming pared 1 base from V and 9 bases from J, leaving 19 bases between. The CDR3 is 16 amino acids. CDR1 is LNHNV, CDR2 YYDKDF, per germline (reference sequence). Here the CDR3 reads CATSRGGGSWGSEQFF. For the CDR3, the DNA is TGTGCCACCAGCAGAGGTGGGGGGTCCTGGGGATCTGAGCAGTTCTTC.

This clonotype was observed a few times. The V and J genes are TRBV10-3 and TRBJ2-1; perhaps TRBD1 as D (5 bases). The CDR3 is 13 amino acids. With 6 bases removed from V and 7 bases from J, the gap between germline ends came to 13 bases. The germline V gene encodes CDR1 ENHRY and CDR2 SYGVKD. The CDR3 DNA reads TGTGCCATCAGGGAACCCGACAGAAATGAGCAGTTCTTC. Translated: CAIREPDRNEQFF.

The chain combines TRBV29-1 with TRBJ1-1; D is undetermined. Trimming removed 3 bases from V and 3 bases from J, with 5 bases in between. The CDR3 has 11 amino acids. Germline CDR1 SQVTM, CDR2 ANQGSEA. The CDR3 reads CSVDEYTEAFF. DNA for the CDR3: TGCAGCGTTGACGAATACACTGAAGCTTTCTTT.

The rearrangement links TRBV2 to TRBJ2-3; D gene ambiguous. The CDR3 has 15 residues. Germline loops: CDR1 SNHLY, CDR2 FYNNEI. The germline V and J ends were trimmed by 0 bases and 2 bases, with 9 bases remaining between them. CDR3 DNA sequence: TGTGCCAGCAGTGAAGCGGAAGCTAACACAGATACGCAGTATTTT. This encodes CASSEAEANTDTQYF.

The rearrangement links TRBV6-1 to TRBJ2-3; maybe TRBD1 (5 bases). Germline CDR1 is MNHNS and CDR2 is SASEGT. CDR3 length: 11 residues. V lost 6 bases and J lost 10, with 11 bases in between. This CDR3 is CASRWGTAQYF. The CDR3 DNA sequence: TGTGCCAGCAGGTGGGGCACGGCGCAGTATTTT.

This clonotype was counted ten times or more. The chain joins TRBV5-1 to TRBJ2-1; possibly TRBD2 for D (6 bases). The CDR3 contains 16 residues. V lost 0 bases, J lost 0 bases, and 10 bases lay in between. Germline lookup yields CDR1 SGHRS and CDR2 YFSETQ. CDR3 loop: CASSLAGGLSYNEQFF. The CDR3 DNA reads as TGCGCCAGCAGCTTGGCCGGGGGTCTCTCCTACAATGAGCAGTTCTTC.